Each of the 13 T cell receptor beta chains below was sequenced from the same sample in a study of T cell responses to AZD1222 COVID-19 vaccine. Assay: immunoSEQ multiplex PCR; the TCRdb copy retains only in-frame clones and omits some. The sample yields 150,000 or so clones, under 95% seen once. Here the sequenced sample was peripheral blood, taken 28 days after the second AZD1222 dose. These receptors came from an adult who received the AZD1222 COVID-19 vaccine.

The V and J genes are TRBV4-2 and TRBJ2-6; D gene unclear. The V end lost 0 bases, the J end lost 0 bases, and 6 bases lay between the germline ends. The CDR3 is 16 amino acids. The germline V gene encodes CDR1 LGHNA and CDR2 YNFKEQ. The CDR3 DNA reads TGTGCCAGCAGCCAAGATGTCCGCTCTGGGGCCAACGTCCTGACTTTC. Its translation: CASSQDVRSGANVLTF.

This clone was observed a single time. The genes are TRBV5-6 and TRBJ1-1; no clear D. Germline assignment: CDR1 SGHDT and CDR2 YYEEEE. The V and J ends lost 0 bases and 1 base respectively, with 7 bases between them. The CDR3 has 14 amino acids. The chain's CDR3 is CASSLGGTNTEAFF. The CDR3 region has the DNA TGTGCCAGCAGCTTGGGAGGAACGAACACTGAAGCTTTCTTT.

The gene calls are TRBV30 and TRBJ2-5; D is perhaps TRBD2 (5 bases). This CDR3 is 11 amino acids long. CDR1 is GTSNPN, CDR2 SVGIG, per germline (reference sequence). DNA of the CDR3: TGTGCACGCCGGGGTAAAGAGACCCAGTACTTC. Translating gives CARRGKETQYF.

In its sample, this clone was seen once. The gene calls are TRBV5-1 and TRBJ1-2; D is unresolved. The V end was cut by 0 bases, the J end by 1 base, with 7 bases between. This CDR3 comprises 14 residues. The germline CDR1 and CDR2 sequences are SGHRS and YFSETQ. CDR3 region: CASSLDGVNYGYTF. The CDR3 bases are TGCGCCAGCAGCTTGGATGGGGTTAACTATGGCTACACCTTC.

This clone was seen only once. The chain has TRBV7-9 and TRBJ2-4, with 8 nucleotides matching TRBD2. CDR1 and CDR2 from the germline V gene are SEHNR and FQNEAQ (reference sequence). This CDR3 is 13 amino acids long. The J segment lost 8 bases and the V segment lost 5 bases, leaving 5 bases of the junction unmatched. The CDR3 loop is CASSGLAGYIQYF. The CDR3 DNA is TGTGCCAGCAGCGGACTAGCAGGGTACATTCAGTACTTC. Filled out from reference TRBV7-9 and TRBJ2-4, the complete variable domain reads DTGVSQNPRHKITKRGQNVTFRCDPISEHNRLYWYRQTLGQGPEFLTYFQNEAQLEKSRLLSDRFSAERPKGSFSTLEIQRTEQGDSAMYLCASSGLAGYIQYFGAGTRLSVL.

This chain connects TRBV7-9 to TRBJ1-4, with unresolved D. This CDR3 spans 14 amino acids. Trimming took off 5 bases at V and 8 bases at J, with 15 bases between the two ends. The germline CDR1 and CDR2 sequences are SEHNR and FQNEAQ (reference sequence). This CDR3 is CASSRGTEEEKLFF. CDR3 sequence (DNA): TGTGCCAGCAGCCGGGGTACAGAGGAGGAAAAACTGTTTTTT. The whole variable domain, remainder taken from reference TRBV7-9 and TRBJ1-4, is DTGVSQNPRHKITKRGQNVTFRCDPISEHNRLYWYRQTLGQGPEFLTYFQNEAQLEKSRLLSDRFSAERPKGSFSTLEIQRTEQGDSAMYLCASSRGTEEEKLFFGSGTQLSVL.

The V call is TRBV30, the J call TRBJ1-3; D remains unclear. V lost 0 bases, J lost 9 bases, and 21 bases lay in between. CDR3 size: 16 residues. Germline V gives CDR1 GTSNPN, CDR2 SVGIG (reference sequence). The CDR3 bases are TGTGCCTGGAGTGTCGTAATTGGGGTACCCGGAGGCACCATATATTTT. Amino acid sequence: CAWSVVIGVPGGTIYF. The variable domain in full, with the rest retrieved from reference TRBV30 and TRBJ1-3, is SQTIHQWPATLVQPVGSPLSLECTVEGTSNPNLYWYRQAAGRGLQLLFYSVGIGQISSEVPQNLSASRPQDRQFILSSKKLLLSDSGFYLCAWSVVIGVPGGTIYFGEGSWLTVV.

The table lists this clone with a few counts. This chain joins TRBV6-5 and TRBJ2-2; D is unclear. The CDR3 consists of 16 residues. V dropped 0 bases and J dropped 2 bases, with 10 bases sitting between them. Germline values: CDR1 MNHEY, CDR2 SVGAGI. The CDR3 sequence is CASSYSMGSNTGELFF. The DNA of the CDR3 is TGTGCCAGCAGTTACTCAATGGGATCAAACACCGGGGAGCTGTTTTTT.

The V and J genes are TRBV28 and TRBJ1-2; D is ambiguous. Trimming pared 2 bases from V and 4 bases from J, leaving 8 bases between. The CDR3 has 13 residues. The V gene's germline CDR1 is MDHEN and CDR2 SYDVKM. This chain's CDR3 is CASSLRPVYGYTF. In DNA, the CDR3 is TGTGCCAGCAGTTTAAGGCCGGTCTATGGCTACACCTTC.

This chain links TRBV19 with TRBJ2-2; D is perhaps TRBD1 or TRBD2 (5 bases each). V was shortened by 6 bases and J by 6 bases, with 8 bases between the two germline ends. This CDR3 has 12 residues. Germline CDR1 reads LNHDA; CDR2 reads SQIVND (reference sequence). CDR3 coding DNA: TGTGCCAGTAGGGGGGAGCCCGGGGAGCTGTTTTTT. It translates to CASRGEPGELFF.

The chain uses TRBV7-9 and TRBJ2-5; 9 bases are shared with TRBD1. With V trimmed by 8 bases and J by 1 base, 11 bases remained unmatched. Germline loops: CDR1 SEHNR, CDR2 FQNEAQ (reference sequence). This CDR3 is 16 amino acids long. CDR3 region: CASGNSDRGSQETQYF. The CDR3 nucleotides are TGTGCCAGCGGAAACTCGGACAGGGGAAGCCAAGAGACCCAGTACTTC.

The rearrangement links TRBV7-2 to TRBJ2-7; 7 positions match TRBD2. The CDR3 has 13 residues. CDR1 and CDR2 from the germline V gene are SGHTA and FQGNSA. J lost 5 bases, V lost 3 bases, and 4 bases had no gene match. As DNA, the CDR3 is TGTGCCAGCAGCTTCGGGGGGAACCACGAGCAGTACTTC. Amino acid sequence: CASSFGGNHEQYF.

This sequence joins TRBV30 and TRBJ1-1; no firm D call. Germline lookup yields CDR1 GTSNPN and CDR2 SVGIG (reference sequence). The germline V and J ends were trimmed by 3 bases and 2 bases, with 10 bases remaining between them. This CDR3 region has 13 residues. CDR3 amino acids: CAWSLTENTEAFF. The CDR3 DNA reads as TGTGCCTGGAGCCTTACGGAAAACACTGAAGCTTTCTTT.